Only a few counts were recorded for the clone carrying this T cell receptor beta chain. Its antigen is unidentified. The PCR made use of 60 Vbeta and 13 Jbeta primers. Generated by immunoSEQ multiplex PCR, the TCRdb table keeps only in-frame clones and is missing some. This table has 95,000 to 120,000 clones, around 68% appearing once. This sample was taken from a study of cytomegalovirus exposure and HLA in healthy donors. With 4 bases removed from V and 3 bases from J, the gap between germline ends came to 17 bases. The CDR3 length is 16 residues. Germline V gives CDR1 SGHRS, CDR2 YFSETQ. The study's findings and limits: Per a later analysis, 16,951 TCR beta sequences showed association with HLA alleles at 0.05 false discovery rate. Reports showed the classifier diagnosing cytomegalovirus status with high specificity and sensitivity.

The receptor was derived from a woman aged 40 to 49 in good health and CMV-seropositive. The chain employs TRBV5-1 and TRBJ2-4, with unresolved D. Sequenced input: PBMCs. CDR3 in amino acids: CASSPTGSNSKNIQYF. The CDR3 DNA reads TGCGCCAGCAGCCCGACCGGGTCTAATAGCAAAAACATTCAGTACTTC.